This T cell receptor (beta chain) was documented in a study of T cell repertoires in cytomegalovirus infection. In the study overall: The authors relied on CMV epitopes, both recently identified HLA-C-restricted and well-studied HLA-B-restricted. From public TCR beta signatures came an indication of both CMV infection and matching HLA type.

Points from the study as a whole: What dominated the ex vivo response were HLA-C-restricted CMV-specific TCR beta clonotypes.

The CDR3 is 16 residues long. The junction had 7 bases not matched to a gene; V was cut back by 3 bases and J by 7 bases. Germline CDR1 reads DFQATT; CDR2 reads SNEGSKA (reference sequence). As for this clonotype: Its cognate antigen is unknown.

TCRdb re-analysed the reads in MiXCR, keeping a single row per CDR3 protein. Found here are about 47,000 distinct CDR3 sequences, under 20% of them singletons; the top ten hold about 53%. The J gene is TRBJ2-3, the V gene TRBV20-1; the match to TRBD2 covers 16 bases. Sequencing was performed on CD8+ T cells from cultured PBMCs, taken from culture after CMV antigen stimulation. The TCR originated in a human donor in good health (CMV status not recorded). Some clones in this sample may be carry-over from other donors' samples. In nucleotides, the CDR3 is TGCAGTGCTAGGTCCGGGACTAGCGGGAGGGCATATACGCAGTATTTT. Protein product: CSARSGTSGRAYTQYF.